This is a list of T cell receptor beta chains from one sample in a study of blood T cell repertoires in COVID-19. Measured with immunoSEQ multiplex PCR; TCRdb has only the in-frame clones, and not every one. The sample consists of roughly 220,000 clones, about 90% of them appearing once. The specimen was PBMCs or T cells enriched from blood (not recorded which). The receptor set was obtained from a woman aged 45-59 years with acute COVID-19. Both conserved end residues are part of each CDR3. The D gene is left open where the match is weak. Not every row has a clone size; where given, it reads once, few, many or a size class.

CDR3 protein,CDR3 DNA,J gene,D gene,clone size,V gene,CDR3 length
CASSLTQPQHF,TGTGCCAGCAGTTTAACACAGCCCCAGCATTTT,TRBJ1-5,.,.,TRBV12-3/TRBV12-4,11
CASTKGPSGANVLTF,TGTGCCAGCACCAAGGGCCCCTCTGGGGCCAACGTCCTGACTTTC,TRBJ2-6,.,.,TRBV7-9,15
CASSPTWGDRARGYTF,TGTGCCAGCAGTCCCACTTGGGGGGATAGGGCTAGAGGCTACACCTTC,TRBJ1-2,.,.,TRBV28,16
CASSLAAGAENEQFF,TGCGCCAGCAGCTTGGCAGCGGGAGCAGAAAATGAGCAGTTCTTC,TRBJ2-1,TRBD2,.,TRBV5-1,15
CASSPERGGGETQYF,TGTGCCAGCAGCCCCGAGCGAGGAGGAGGGGAGACCCAGTACTTC,TRBJ2-5,.,.,TRBV4-2,15
CASSLESGWAEAFF,TGCGCCAGCAGCTTGGAGTCGGGGTGGGCTGAAGCTTTCTTT,TRBJ1-1,.,.,TRBV5-1,14
CASSLGGPAGNTIYF,TGTGCCAGCAGCTTGGGGGGGCCGGCTGGAAACACCATATATTTT,TRBJ1-3,.,.,TRBV5-6,15
CASSSQGLEQFF,TGTGCCAGCAGTTCACAGGGTTTGGAGCAGTTCTTC,TRBJ2-1,.,.,TRBV12-3/TRBV12-4,12
CASSLRDRGGYNEQFF,TGTGCCAGCAGCTTGCGGGACAGGGGGGGGTACAATGAGCAGTTCTTC,TRBJ2-1,TRBD1,.,TRBV5-4,16
CASSQDRTDTDTQYF,TGTGCCAGCAGCCAAGACCGGACTGACACAGATACGCAGTATTTT,TRBJ2-3,.,.,TRBV4-2,15
CASSIGAGTYEQYF,TGTGCCAGTAGTATAGGGGCAGGGACCTACGAGCAGTACTTC,TRBJ2-7,.,.,TRBV19,14
CASSPGLAGLYNEQFF,TGCGCCAGCAGCCCGGGACTAGCGGGATTATACAATGAGCAGTTCTTC,TRBJ2-1,TRBD2,.,TRBV5-1,16
CASIRDLSGNTIYF,TGTGCCAGTATCAGGGATCTCTCTGGAAACACCATATATTTT,TRBJ1-3,.,.,TRBV2,14
CASSASTGKGETQYF,TGTGCCAGCAGCGCATCGACAGGAAAGGGGGAGACCCAGTACTTC,TRBJ2-5,.,.,TRBV9,15
CASRIGLAGGYEQYF,TGTGCCAGCAGAATAGGACTAGCGGGAGGGTACGAGCAGTACTTC,TRBJ2-7,TRBD2,.,TRBV2,15
CASSLGQGYRYGYTF,TGCGCCAGCAGCTTGGGACAGGGGTATAGGTATGGCTACACCTTC,TRBJ1-2,TRBD1,.,TRBV5-1,15
CASSQGTTGNTIYF,TGTGCCAGCAGCCAGGGGACAACTGGAAACACCATATATTTT,TRBJ1-3,.,few,TRBV7-2,14
CASSQVRSSYNSPLHF,TGTGCCAGCAGCCAAGTGCGGAGCTCCTATAATTCACCCCTCCACTTT,TRBJ1-6,.,.,TRBV3-1/TRBV3-2,16
CASRGQGYEPQHF,TGTGCCAGCAGGGGACAGGGGTATGAGCCCCAGCATTTT,TRBJ1-5,TRBD1,.,TRBV27,13
CASTRGQETQYF,TGTGCCAGTACGCGGGGCCAAGAGACCCAGTACTTC,TRBJ2-5,.,.,TRBV12-3/TRBV12-4,12
CAWSGTGAVNSPLHF,TGTGCCTGGAGTGGGACAGGGGCGGTTAATTCACCCCTCCACTTT,TRBJ1-6,TRBD1,.,TRBV30,15
CASSFGGPYNSPLHF,TGTGCCAGCAGTTTTGGGGGCCCCTATAATTCACCCCTCCACTTT,TRBJ1-6,.,.,TRBV28,15
CASTRPARASRESSTDTQYF,TGTGCCAGCACTCGACCAGCTCGGGCCTCCAGGGAATCTAGCACAGATACGCAGTATTTT,TRBJ2-3,.,few,TRBV6-6,20
CASSERTVGEKLFF,TGTGCCAGCTCAGAGAGGACAGTGGGCGAAAAACTGTTTTTT,TRBJ1-4,.,.,TRBV18,14
CASSLVAGGTTDTQYF,TGTGCCAGCAGCTTAGTGGCGGGAGGCACCACAGATACGCAGTATTTT,TRBJ2-3,TRBD2,few,TRBV7-2,16
CASSLGSGDNQPQHF,TGCGCCAGCAGCTTGGGGTCCGGGGACAATCAGCCCCAGCATTTT,TRBJ1-5,.,.,TRBV5-1,15
CASSRDTEQETQYF,TGTGCCAGCAGTCGGGACACCGAACAAGAGACCCAGTACTTC,TRBJ2-5,.,.,TRBV7-9,14
CASITGNSHTDTQYF,TGTGCCAGCATCACGGGGAACAGTCACACAGATACGCAGTATTTT,TRBJ2-3,.,.,TRBV28,15
CASSQAGTSADTQYF,TGCGCCAGCAGCCAAGCCGGGACTAGCGCAGATACGCAGTATTTT,TRBJ2-3,TRBD2,.,TRBV4-3,15
CASRITGGRTDTQYF,TGTGCCAGCAGAATAACAGGGGGCAGAACAGATACGCAGTATTTT,TRBJ2-3,TRBD1,.,TRBV7-2,15
CASPGQEHPCEQYF,TGTGCCAGTCCGGGACAGGAGCACCCCTGCGAGCAGTACTTC,TRBJ2-7,TRBD1,.,TRBV19,14
CASSYRRARGNTIYF,TGTGCCAGCAGTTACCGGCGGGCCCGTGGAAACACCATATATTTT,TRBJ1-3,.,once,TRBV6-5,15
CASRKSGRLETQYF,TGTGCCAGCAGGAAAAGCGGGAGATTAGAGACCCAGTACTTC,TRBJ2-5,TRBD2,.,TRBV6-5,14
CASSARREFPDTQYF,TGCGCCAGCAGTGCTCGGCGGGAGTTCCCGGATACGCAGTATTTT,TRBJ2-3,TRBD2,.,TRBV5-1,15
CASSVELALGDEQFF,TGTGCCAGCAGCGTAGAACTAGCCCTTGGGGATGAGCAGTTCTTC,TRBJ2-1,.,.,TRBV9,15
CASSIWQGYTEAFF,TGTGCCAGTAGTATTTGGCAGGGTTACACTGAAGCTTTCTTT,TRBJ1-1,.,.,TRBV19,14
CASSQEYGVETQYF,TGTGCCAGCAGCCAAGAATACGGGGTGGAGACCCAGTACTTC,TRBJ2-5,.,.,TRBV4-2,14